This T cell receptor (beta chain) was profiled in a study of CD8 T cells in Susac syndrome. Only one count was recorded for this clonotype. TCR beta sequencing covered blood CD8+ and CD4+ T cells. Reverse transcription of roughly 0.45 to 1 ug RNA used random hexamers. TCRdb redid the calling of the immunoSEQ multiplex PCR reads with MiXCR, one entry per CDR3 protein. The table shows 250,000 to 300,000 distinct CDR3 sequences, with 75% to 85% occurring only once. This CDR3 region has 12 residues. V lost 0 bases to trimming and J lost 4 bases, with 6 bases between them. Germline CDR1 and CDR2: GTSNPN and SVGIG (reference sequence).

Sample: CD8+ T cells from PBMCs. The chain employs TRBV30 and TRBJ1-1; no definite D call. The TCR was taken from a human donor with multiple sclerosis. DNA of the CDR3: TGTGCCTGGAGTGTACAGAGCACTGAAGCTTTCTTT. Translated: CAWSVQSTEAFF.